The 19 T cell receptor beta chains in this list originate from one sample, sequenced in a study of blood T cells in healthy people across ages. Using a J-beta primer mix together with a sample-barcoded 5' primer, a second PCR was run for roughly 7 to 12 cycles. TCRdb recomputed calls from the 5' RACE reads with MiXCR, one row per CDR3 protein. The profile shows approximately 1.5 million distinct CDR3 sequences, 34% of them singletons. The sequenced material came from blood. These receptors were collected from a woman between 25 and 40 years old in good health.

This clonotype was recorded a few times. The V and J genes are TRBV5-1 and TRBJ2-1, with 8 bases matching TRBD2. CDR1 is SGHRS, CDR2 YFSETQ, per germline. The CDR3 has 15 amino acids. J was trimmed by 8 bases and V by 4 bases; bases with no gene match: 11. CDR3 in DNA: TGCGCCAGCAGCCACTCGGGACTAGGATTGGATGAGCAGTTCTTC. The encoded protein is CASSHSGLGLDEQFF.

Remarks on this clonotype: The junction and the germline gene differ at one end; a read error may be behind it. The chain has TRBV12-3 or TRBV12-4 and TRBJ2-2; tentatively, D is TRBD2 (5 bases). The CDR3 length is 15 residues. CDR3: CASSLDSLNTGERFF. CDR3 sequence (DNA): TGTGCCAGCAGTTTAGACTCATTGAACACCGGGGAGCGGTTTTTT.

V is TRBV7-3 and J is TRBJ2-3, with D unclear. The ends were cut back, 3 bases at V and 2 bases at J, with 6 bases in the middle. Per the germline V gene, CDR1 is SGHTA and CDR2 is FQGTGA. The CDR3 extends over 13 amino acids. This CDR3 is CASSFRPTDTQYF. The CDR3 bases are TGTGCCAGCAGCTTTAGACCCACAGATACGCAGTATTTT. Drawing the rest from reference TRBV7-3 and TRBJ2-3, the complete variable domain is GAGVSQTPSNKVTEKGKYVELRCDPISGHTALYWYRQSLGQGPEFLIYFQGTGAADDSGLPNDRFFAVRPEGSVSTLKIQRTERGDSAVYLCASSFRPTDTQYFGPGTRLTVL.

This clonotype was counted a single time. With a much larger clone just one base away, this may be a read error. This chain's CDR3 is CASSLIGLGTYGQYF. The CDR3 nucleotides read TGTGCCAGCAGTTTAATTGGGTTGGGGACCTACGGGCAGTACTTC. This chain connects TRBV12-3 or TRBV12-4 to TRBJ2-7; D may match TRBD1 or TRBD2 (5 bases each). This CDR3 has 15 residues.

The chain carries TRBV5-1 and TRBJ2-6; no firm D call. The length of the CDR3 is 17 residues. Germline-derived CDR1 and CDR2 are SGHRS and YFSETQ. Trimming stripped 4 bases from V and 0 bases from J, with 14 bases between. The CDR3 nucleotides read TGCGCCAGCAGCCTAAGGACCGAGAGCTCTGGGGCCAACGTCCTGACTTTC. Its protein product is CASSLRTESSGANVLTF.

The chain has TRBV19 and TRBJ2-3, with 10 bases matching TRBD2. V lost 7 bases and J lost 9; bases outside the gene matches: 13. The CDR3 covers 15 residues. The germline V gene encodes CDR1 LNHDA and CDR2 SQIVND (reference sequence). Written as DNA, the CDR3 is TGTGCCAGTAAGAGAGCGGGAGGGTCGGAGTTAACGCAGTATTTT. It specifies CASKRAGGSELTQYF.

The chain employs TRBV28 and TRBJ2-7, with a possible D match to TRBD1 (5 bases). Trimming stripped 7 bases from V and 3 bases from J, with 16 bases between. This CDR3 has 14 residues. CDR1 and CDR2 from the germline V gene are MDHEN and SYDVKM. This CDR3 is CASTFRQGSYEQYF. The CDR3 nucleotides read TGTGCCAGCACCTTTCGGCAGGGAAGCTACGAGCAGTACTTC.

The chain couples TRBV30 to TRBJ2-1; no definite D call. This CDR3 comprises 12 residues. V was pared by 3 bases and J by 0 bases, with 3 bases between. CDR1 GTSNPN and CDR2 SVGIG come from the germline V gene (reference sequence). CDR3 residues: CAWRGSYNEQFF. The CDR3 nucleotides read TGTGCCTGGAGGGGCTCCTACAATGAGCAGTTCTTC.

This chain joins TRBV5-1 and TRBJ1-2, with no clear D. Germline CDR1 reads SGHRS; CDR2 reads YFSETQ. CDR3 length equals 15 residues. V was shortened by 0 bases and J by 4 bases, with 13 bases between the two germline ends. The CDR3 loop reads CASSLEGRESYGYTF. In DNA form, the CDR3 reads TGCGCCAGCAGCTTGGAAGGGCGGGAGAGCTATGGCTACACCTTC.

The chain links TRBV18 to TRBJ1-1, with D possibly being TRBD1 (6 bases). V gave up 3 bases and J gave up 3 bases, with 8 bases separating them. Germline CDR1 reads KGHSH; CDR2 reads LQKENI. CDR3 size: 13 residues. The DNA of the CDR3 is TGTGCCAGCTCACCCTACAGGGACACTGAAGCTTTCTTT. This translates into CASSPYRDTEAFF.

This clonotype was seen more than once but under ten times. The chain links TRBV4-2 to TRBJ1-2; D call uncertain. The CDR3 has 16 residues. Trimming removed 0 bases at V and 4 bases at J, with 15 bases between. The germline V gene has CDR1 LGHNA and CDR2 YNFKEQ. This CDR3 reads CASSQELMGSLYGYTF. The CDR3 DNA sequence: TGTGCCAGCAGCCAAGAGCTGATGGGGTCCCTCTATGGCTACACCTTC.

The V and J genes are TRBV6-2 or TRBV6-3 and TRBJ2-7, with unresolved D. The CDR3 covers 20 residues. V dropped 4 bases and J dropped 0 bases, with 28 bases sitting between them. The V gene's germline CDR1 is MNHEY and CDR2 SVGEGT. CDR3 sequence (DNA): TGTGCCAGCAGTTTCCCATCCCCACAGATAAAGTGGGTCTCCTCCTACGAGCAGTACTTC. Residues: CASSFPSPQIKWVSSYEQYF.

Only one count was recorded for this clonotype. The junction departs from the called germline gene at one end, perhaps through a read error. The gene calls are TRBV30 and TRBJ2-1, with D unclear. CDR1 and CDR2 (germline): GTSNPN, SVGIG (reference sequence). This CDR3 contains 13 residues. CDR3 DNA sequence: TGTGCCTGGAGTGTGATCGCTCGGCCGGTCGGTAACTTC. This gives the protein CAWSVIARPVGNF.

CDR3 sequence reads: CASSSEKGYNEQFF. Written as DNA, the CDR3 is TGTGCCAGCAGCTCCGAGAAGGGATACAATGAGCAGTTCTTC. The gene calls are TRBV7-9 and TRBJ2-1; no clear D gene. Per the germline V gene, CDR1 is SEHNR and CDR2 is FQNEAQ (reference sequence). Trimming pared 4 bases from V and 4 bases from J, leaving 11 bases between. The CDR3 runs to 14 residues.

The chain carries TRBV5-4 and TRBJ2-3; D is unclear. Trimming took 2 bases from V and 6 from J, leaving 16 bases between them. CDR3 length: 15 residues. Germline-derived CDR1 and CDR2 are SGHNT and YYREEE (reference sequence). CDR3 sequence: CASSLKQRVRDTQYF. The CDR3 DNA reads as TGTGCCAGCAGCTTAAAGCAAAGGGTGAGGGATACGCAGTATTTT. Combining the CDR3 with reference TRBV5-4 and TRBJ2-3 gives the whole variable domain ETGVTQSPTHLIKTRGQQVTLRCSSQSGHNTVSWYQQALGQGPQFIFQYYREEENGRGNFPPRFSGLQFPNYSSELNVNALELDDSALYLCASSLKQRVRDTQYFGPGTRLTVL.

CDR3 DNA: TGCGCCAGCAGCCAAGGTCGGGGGTGGCAAGGCAATGAGCAGTTCTTC. This sequence encodes CASSQGRGWQGNEQFF. The gene calls are TRBV4-1 and TRBJ2-1; tentatively, D is TRBD2 (6 bases). V was shortened by 1 base and J by 6 bases, with 16 bases between the two germline ends. The germline CDR1 and CDR2 sequences are MGHRA and YSYEKL. There are 16 residues in the CDR3.

Many counts were recorded for this clonotype. At one of its ends the junction is not consistent with the germline gene, which may arise from a read error. The chain joins TRBV3-1 to TRBJ2-5; no reliable D call. The CDR3 sequence is 13 residues long. CDR1 is LGHDT, CDR2 YNNKEL, per germline (reference sequence). CDR3 coding DNA: TGTGCCAGCAGCCAAGATCGTCAAGGGACCCAGTACTTC. As protein: CASSQDRQGTQYF.

This clonotype has just a few counts. The rearrangement joins TRBV20-1 to TRBJ1-2; D is possibly TRBD1 (5 bases). V was clipped by 3 bases and J by 7 bases, with 27 bases between them. CDR3 length equals 17 residues. In germline, CDR1 is DFQATT, CDR2 SNEGSKA (reference sequence). The CDR3 loop reads CSARPRGRTVSRLGYTF. In nucleotides, the CDR3 is TGCAGTGCTAGGCCGAGGGGCAGAACAGTCTCGAGGCTTGGCTACACCTTC.

The chain links TRBV7-9 to TRBJ2-2, with D perhaps being TRBD1 or TRBD2 (5 bases each). Germline CDR1 and CDR2: SEHNR and FQNEAQ (reference sequence). The CDR3 length is 15 residues. Trimming took off 4 bases at V and 0 bases at J, with 9 bases between the two ends. The CDR3 coding sequence is TGTGCCAGCAGCTGGGACGGGGCGAACACCGGGGAGCTGTTTTTT. It specifies CASSWDGANTGELFF.